This T cell receptor beta chain was obtained from a study of glioma-infiltrating T cells. Whole-study results and caveats: Tissue and blood shared very few CDR3 sequences. Gliomas, especially low-grade, showed above-expected tissue-blood divergence; non-neoplastic patients showed below.

The junction had 7 bases not matched to a gene; V was cut back by 4 bases and J by 5 bases. Germline V gene sequence: CDR1 MNHEY, CDR2 SMNVEV (reference sequence). The CDR3 length is 15 residues. Using RNA template, CDR3s of TCR alpha and beta were amplified with iRepertoire arm-PCR. Input was roughly 85-450 ng of tissue mRNA or PBMC total RNA. TCRdb re-called the multiplex PCR reads with MiXCR, one entry per CDR3 protein. The sample includes under 150,000 distinct CDR3 sequences, about 39% of them seen just once. This clonotype was counted at least ten times. What it binds is unknown. This TCR was sampled from a human donor with low-grade glioma or glioblastoma, undergoing nonglioma brain surgery, or in good health (not recorded which). The chain couples TRBV27 to TRBJ2-7, with 11 bases matching TRBD2. Sample: glioma tissue, nonneoplastic brain tissue, or PBMCs (not recorded which). The CDR3 coding sequence is TGTGCCAGCAGTTCCCAGACTAGCGGGGCTAACGAGCAGTACTTC. Translating it yields CASSSQTSGANEQYF.